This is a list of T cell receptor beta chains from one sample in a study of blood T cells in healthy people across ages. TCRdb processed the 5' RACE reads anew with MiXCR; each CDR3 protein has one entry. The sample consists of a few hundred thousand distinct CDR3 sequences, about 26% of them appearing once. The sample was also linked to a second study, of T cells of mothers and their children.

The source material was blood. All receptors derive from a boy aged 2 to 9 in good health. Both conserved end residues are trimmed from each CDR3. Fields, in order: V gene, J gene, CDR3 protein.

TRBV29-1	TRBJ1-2	SVEDRQTFNYGYT
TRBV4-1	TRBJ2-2	ASSQETGLTDGELF
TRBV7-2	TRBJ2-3	ASSLGDRVTDTQY
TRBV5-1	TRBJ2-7	ASSFTDWKYEQY
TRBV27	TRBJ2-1	ASSLIGHYNEQF
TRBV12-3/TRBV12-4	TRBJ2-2	ASRIAGELF
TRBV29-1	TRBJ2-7	SVADSGSGEQY
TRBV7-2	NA	ASSLMGLAGGDEQF
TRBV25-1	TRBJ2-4	ASSASSWGRKNIQY
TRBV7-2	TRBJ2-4	ASSQGQGSHLINIQY
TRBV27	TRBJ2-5	ASRSRDQETQY
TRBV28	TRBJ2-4	ASSLSNLGTSGRWRVGAKNIQY
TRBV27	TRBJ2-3	ASSPALSSTDTQY
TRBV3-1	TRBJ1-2	ASSLRGYRGGYT
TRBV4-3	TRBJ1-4	ASSPYYRDGDEKLF
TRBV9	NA	ASSVMGTGVAEQY
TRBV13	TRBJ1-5	ASSKTGNQPQH
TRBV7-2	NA	ASSSGGLAQYEQY
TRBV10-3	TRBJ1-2	AISESGGGDYGYT
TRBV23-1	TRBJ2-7	ASPNGATIPYEQY
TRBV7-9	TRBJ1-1	ASSQSEPTEAF
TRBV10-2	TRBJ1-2	ASSEFPWGGGYT
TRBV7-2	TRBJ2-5	ASSLEYSGDHQETQY
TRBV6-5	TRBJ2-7	ASSYSSGTAYEQY
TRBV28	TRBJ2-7	ASSFGGTYASEQY
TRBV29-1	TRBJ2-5	SVDGTNQKTQY
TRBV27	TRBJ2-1	ASSLSRWLSSYNEQF
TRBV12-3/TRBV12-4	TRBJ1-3	ASLRTGQGGNTIY
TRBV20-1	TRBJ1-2	SARSGEGYT
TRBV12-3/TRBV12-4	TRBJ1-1	ASSSPGRMNTEAF
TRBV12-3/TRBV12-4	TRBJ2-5	ASSPWTSGRETQY
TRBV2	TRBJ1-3	ASSEALTGNTIY
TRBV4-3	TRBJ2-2	ASSQGAGGTGELF
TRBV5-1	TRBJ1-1	ASSYTGGLTEAF
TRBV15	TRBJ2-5	ATSGSWVTQY
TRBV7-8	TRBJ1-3	ASSLARRGPTPISGNTIY